A selection of T cell receptor beta chains follows, all from one sample in a study of cytomegalovirus exposure and HLA in healthy donors. Sequenced by immunoSEQ multiplex PCR; TCRdb stores in-frame clones only, minus some. The data contain 99,000 or so clones, roughly 73% of them singletons. The material sequenced was PBMCs. Receptors were obtained from a woman between 35 and 50 years old in good health and CMV-seropositive. Each CDR3 is given with its conserved first and last residue.

>TRBV28|14
CAIQTAGGYNEQFF
>TRBV28|14
CASSPRDRGYGYTF
>TRBV7-2|15
CASSSTGVPGNTIYF
>TRBV5-1|15
CASTPRPGFNQPQHF
>TRBV5-6|14
CASSADWSNYEQYF
>TRBV4-1|18
CASSQERLQTRGRDEQFF
>TRBV5-1|15
CASQPQPGLGNTIYF
>TRBV5-5|15
CASSRAWGRNEKLFF
>TRBV10-1|18
CASSGCRVAGGRVYEQYF
>TRBV6-5|12
CASLDRVYGYTF
>TRBV9|14
CASSVAAAQETQYF
>TRBV4-3|15
CASSLGQGASYEQYF
>TRBV5-8|18
CASSFRRGGRLNTDTQYF
>TRBV29-1|15
CSATDTGRGGDTQYF
>TRBV2|15
CASSDPTTSPYEQYF
>TRBV11-3|15
CASSQRPGASYEQYF
>TRBV5-6|17
CASSPGKTGFSGNTIYF
>TRBV5-4|15
CASSLSTGLYYGYTF
>TRBV10-3|15
CAISETSQFYNEQFF
>TRBV19|16
CASNTGSKAFHQPQHF
>TRBV9|17
CASSVGSGGSSGNTIYF
>TRBV27|14
CASSFHHRDNEQFF
>TRBV11-2|17
CASSFSGVRSYNSPLHF
>TRBV4-2|14
CASSPLQGSGELFF
>TRBV7-8|15
CASRLGGGSVNEQFF
>TRBV18|15
CASSPGQGGDSPLHF
>TRBV12-5|14
CAQRGGANTGELFF
>TRBV28|13
CASRQGVWQPQHF
>TRBV11-2|16
CASTLRRQGSYNEQFF
>TRBV7-9|18
CASSSLAGVSSGANVLTF
>TRBV28|14
CASSRDRNTGELFF
>TRBV10-2|14
CASKWGENNNEQFF
>TRBV5-4|12
CASSLSDNEQFF
>TRBV5-1|15
CASSPGLAGQETQYF
>TRBV6-5|14
CASSYSGGYETQYF
>TRBV9|15
CASSIDAQDSERQYF
>TRBV27|16
CASSLRANLGSQPQHF
>TRBV28|17
CASRDLGTSGGAREQYF
>TRBV9|15
CASSVTGEPGNEQFF
>TRBV29-1|14
CSVTRAGLNNIQYF
>TRBV2|15
CASSDVWRDNQPQHF